This is a list of T cell receptor beta chains from one sample in a study of T cells in Graves' hyperthyroidism and ophthalmopathy. TCRdb passed the multiplex PCR reads through MiXCR, listing each CDR3 protein once. Of about 380,000 distinct CDR3 sequences listed, about 18% are singletons. Sequencing was performed on blood. The source is a man younger than 30 with Graves' ophthalmopathy. The CDR3 runs from the conserved cysteine through the conserved F or W. Fields, in order: V gene, D gene, J gene, clone size, CDR3 DNA, CDR3 protein. The D gene is left open where the match is weak. Clone size is not always given. Where it is, it says once, few, many or a class for expanded clones.

V gene: TRBV5-1; D gene: .; J gene: TRBJ1-4; clone size: .; CDR3 DNA: TGCGCCAGCAGCACGGGGCGAGGGGAGAATGAAAAACTGTTTTTT; CDR3 protein: CASSTGRGENEKLFF
V gene: TRBV2; D gene: TRBD1; J gene: TRBJ2-2; clone size: many; CDR3 DNA: TGTGCCAGCTCCCTTGGGACAGCTAGAGAGGAGCTGTTTTTT; CDR3 protein: CASSLGTAREELFF
V gene: TRBV7-2; D gene: TRBD1; J gene: TRBJ1-2; clone size: many; CDR3 DNA: TGTGCCAGCAGCAGTCAGATGACAGGGTTGGGCTATGGCTACACCTTC; CDR3 protein: CASSSQMTGLGYGYTF
V gene: TRBV6-5; D gene: .; J gene: TRBJ2-5; clone size: many; CDR3 DNA: TGTGCCAGCAGTTACTCCGGGGCAGGCCAAGAGACCCAGTACTTC; CDR3 protein: CASSYSGAGQETQYF
V gene: TRBV10-3; D gene: .; J gene: TRBJ2-1; clone size: .; CDR3 DNA: TGTGCCATCAGTGAGTCATGGGTATCCTACAATGAGCAGTTCTTC; CDR3 protein: CAISESWVSYNEQFF
V gene: TRBV10-1; D gene: TRBD1; J gene: TRBJ2-2; clone size: .; CDR3 DNA: TGCGCCAGCAGTGGGACAGGGTGGACCGGGGAGCTGTTTTTT; CDR3 protein: CASSGTGWTGELFF
V gene: TRBV11-2; D gene: .; J gene: TRBJ1-1; clone size: .; CDR3 DNA: TGTGCCAGCAGCCACGTCTATCAGAGCACTGAAGCTTTCTTT; CDR3 protein: CASSHVYQSTEAFF
V gene: TRBV18; D gene: TRBD1; J gene: TRBJ2-7; clone size: many; CDR3 DNA: TGTGCCAGCAGTCCTCGGGACAGGTCCTACGAGCAGTACTTC; CDR3 protein: CASSPRDRSYEQYF
V gene: TRBV10-3; D gene: .; J gene: TRBJ1-1; clone size: many; CDR3 DNA: TGTGCCATCAGTGACCCTGGCACTGAAGCTTTCTTT; CDR3 protein: CAISDPGTEAFF
V gene: TRBV6-5; D gene: .; J gene: TRBJ1-6; clone size: .; CDR3 DNA: TGTGCCAGCAGTTACTCGATCGGAAGCTCCTATAATTCACCCCTCCACTTT; CDR3 protein: CASSYSIGSSYNSPLHF
V gene: TRBV2; D gene: .; J gene: TRBJ2-2; clone size: .; CDR3 DNA: TGTGCCAGCAGACGGGGTGAGGCCGGGGAGCTGTTTTTT; CDR3 protein: CASRRGEAGELFF
V gene: TRBV2; D gene: .; J gene: TRBJ2-1; clone size: few; CDR3 DNA: TGTGCCAGCAGTGAACGGACCTCCTACAATGAGCAGTTCTTC; CDR3 protein: CASSERTSYNEQFF
V gene: TRBV2; D gene: .; J gene: TRBJ2-2; clone size: few; CDR3 DNA: TGTGCCATCGACCGGATTGGGACAGGCGGGGGCACCGGGGAGCTGTTTTTT; CDR3 protein: CAIDRIGTGGGTGELFF
V gene: TRBV7-9; D gene: .; J gene: TRBJ2-1; clone size: .; CDR3 DNA: TGTGCCAGCAGCTCGTACTCCCTAGGCGAGCAGTTCTTC; CDR3 protein: CASSSYSLGEQFF
V gene: TRBV7-9; D gene: .; J gene: TRBJ2-7; clone size: many; CDR3 DNA: TGTGCCAGCACCGCCCCGGGCCTTTACGAGCAGTACTTC; CDR3 protein: CASTAPGLYEQYF
V gene: TRBV10-3; D gene: TRBD1; J gene: TRBJ2-7; clone size: many; CDR3 DNA: TGTGCCATGAGGACAGGGGATGACGAGCAGTACTTC; CDR3 protein: CAMRTGDDEQYF